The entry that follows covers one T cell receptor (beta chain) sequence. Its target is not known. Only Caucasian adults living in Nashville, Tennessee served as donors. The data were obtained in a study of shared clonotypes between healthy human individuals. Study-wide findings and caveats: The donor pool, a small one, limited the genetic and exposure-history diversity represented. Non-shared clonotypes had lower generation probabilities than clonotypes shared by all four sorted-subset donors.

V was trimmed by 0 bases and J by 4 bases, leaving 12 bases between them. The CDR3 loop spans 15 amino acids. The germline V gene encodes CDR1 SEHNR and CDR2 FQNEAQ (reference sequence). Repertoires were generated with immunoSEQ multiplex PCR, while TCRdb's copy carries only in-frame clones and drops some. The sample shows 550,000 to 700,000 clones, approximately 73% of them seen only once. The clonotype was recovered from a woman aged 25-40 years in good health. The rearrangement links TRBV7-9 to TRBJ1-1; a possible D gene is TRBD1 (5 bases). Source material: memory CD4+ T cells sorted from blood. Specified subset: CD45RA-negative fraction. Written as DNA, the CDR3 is TGTGCCAGCAGCTTAGCGACAGCGTACCTCACTGAAGCTTTCTTT. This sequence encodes CASSLATAYLTEAFF.